The present T cell receptor (beta chain) was sequenced within a study of RUNX1 and TCR beta rearrangement in T-cell leukemia (dated by TCRdb to 2018 to 2020). Looking at the study overall: The comparison of TCR beta rearrangements and CDR3 junctions set 13 T-ALLs carrying mono-allelic acquired RUNX1 mutations against around twelve T-ALLs that were RUNX1 wildtype. In the mutated group, every RUNX1 mutation was heterozygous, with about nine located in the Runt homology domain and a few in the transactivation domain. The multicentric trials were GRAALL-2003, along with GRAALL-2005. RUNX1 wildtype T-ALLs were selected to carry at least incomplete clonal TCR beta rearrangements, enabling D1 versus D2 segment comparison. Human T-ALL TCR beta rearrangements were analyzed to compare with results from a Runx1 knockout mouse model. After EuroClonality multiplex PCR on genomic DNA, Genescan analysis was used to assess TCR rearrangements. RUNX1 mutation status of the T-ALL cases had been determined in an earlier study. The maturation arrest stages of RUNX1-mutated T-ALLs were more diverse, with some cases arrested before the onset of TCR beta rearrangement. The RUNX1 wildtype T-ALLs were matched on an immature maturation arrest stage, which was defined as the absence of cytoplasmic or surface TCR beta protein.

To prepare the library, PCR was applied. This sample was sequenced with an Illumina MiSeq. Characterization of TCR beta DJ and VDJ rearrangements was performed by next generation amplicon sequencing. Per the source publication's procedure: Clonal TCR beta rearrangements were identified by analyzing amplicon sequencing data with the Vidjil software. TCR beta rearrangement characteristics were compared between RUNX1-mutated and wildtype groups using two-tailed Fisher exact tests. Clones were called with MiXCR by TCRdb after fastp trimmed the public reads at Q25, and only in-frame beta chains were retained. CDR3 protein duplicates are merged, each entry listing the most common genes and DNA. The V and J calls shown here were made by TCRdb, not taken from the authors' results. For this sample the table gives over 150 distinct CDR3 sequences, of which roughly two fifths were detected only once. The ten largest clones take up roughly 53% of the sample.

For oncotyping and quantification of minimal residual disease, T-ALL samples were taken at diagnosis from children and adults treated according to protocol. Study-wide conclusions, independent of this receptor: TCR beta CDR3 length or D segment truncation in T-ALLs could not be evaluated because too few clonal rearrangements were available. A smaller share of RUNX1-mutated T-ALLs had clonal TCR beta rearrangements (approximately 59%) than has been reported for T-ALL in general (over 75%). Similar TCR beta J1 cluster usage was observed in RUNX1-mutated and wildtype T-ALLs, and no significant difference was found. TCR beta D1 segment usage did not differ significantly between RUNX1-mutated (approximately 80%) and wildtype (61%) T-ALL clonal rearrangements.

This clonotype is regarded as large (0.1 to 1%). The antigen it recognizes is unknown. No quality values exist for individual bases; no much larger clone is one base distant. The sequenced sample was blood. The clonotype originates from a female donor with T-cell acute lymphoblastic leukemia.

The base sequence is TGTGCCAGCAACCGAACCGGGACATCAGTTAAGCTGTTTTTT. Translated, it gives CASNRTGTSVKLFF. In this chain, TRBV6-4 is recombined with TRBJ2-2; possibly the D gene is TRBD1, per 6 matching bases. The germline V gene sets CDR1 to MRHNA and CDR2 to SNTAGT. CDR3 length: 14 amino acids, cysteine to phenylalanine. The entry retains the CDR3 DNA only, 42 bases that are in frame from base 1. V sheds 7 bases and J sheds 12 bases, leaving 21 bases between their ends.